This TCR beta chain was sequenced for a study of OX40 agonist ivuxolimab in advanced cancers. Study-wide background: Patients received the agonistic anti-OX40 (CD134) antibody ivuxolimab. Study conclusions and caveats: The specificity for antigen of the expanded peripheral T cells was not determined.

The method was immunoSEQ multiplex PCR; TCRdb's version includes in-frame clones alone and lacks a portion of them. The table includes 20,000 to 25,000 clones, approximately 90% detected once. CDR1 is SGDLS and CDR2 is YYNGEE in the germline V gene. Trimming took off 0 bases at V and 2 bases at J, with 11 bases between the two ends. The CDR3 sequence is 15 residues long. With respect to this clone: Antigen unknown.

Sampling times: baseline, cycle 4 day 1, cycle 7 day 1. V gene TRBV9 combines with J gene TRBJ2-5, with D maybe TRBD2 (5 bases). The TCR originated in an adult with an advanced solid tumor such as melanoma, head and neck, liver or kidney cancer. The sample in question was CD4+ or CD8+ T cells sorted from blood, obtained in a trial of the OX40 agonist ivuxolimab. In DNA form, the CDR3 reads TGTGCCAGCAGCGTAGAATCGACGGGGCAAGAGACCCAGTACTTC. This translates into CASSVESTGQETQYF.